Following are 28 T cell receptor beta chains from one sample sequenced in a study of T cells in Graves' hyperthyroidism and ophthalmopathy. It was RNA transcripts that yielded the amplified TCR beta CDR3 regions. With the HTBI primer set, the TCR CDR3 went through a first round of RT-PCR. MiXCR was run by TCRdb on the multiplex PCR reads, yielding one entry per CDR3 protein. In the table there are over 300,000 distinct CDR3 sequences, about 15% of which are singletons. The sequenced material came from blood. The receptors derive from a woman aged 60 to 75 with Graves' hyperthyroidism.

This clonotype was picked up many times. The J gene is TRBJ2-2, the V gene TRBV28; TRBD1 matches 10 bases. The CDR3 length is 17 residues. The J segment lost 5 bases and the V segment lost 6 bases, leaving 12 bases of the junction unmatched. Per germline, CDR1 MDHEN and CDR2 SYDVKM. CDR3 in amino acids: CASSTAGTGVWTGELFF. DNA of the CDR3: TGTGCCAGCAGCACCGCTGGGACAGGGGTTTGGACCGGGGAGCTGTTTTTT.

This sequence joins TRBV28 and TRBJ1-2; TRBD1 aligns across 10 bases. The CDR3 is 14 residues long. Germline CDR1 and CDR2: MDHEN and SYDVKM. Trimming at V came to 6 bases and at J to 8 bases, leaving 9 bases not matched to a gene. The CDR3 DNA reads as TGTGCCAGCAGCCAAGGGGACAGGGGCGGAGGCTACACCTTC. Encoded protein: CASSQGDRGGGYTF.

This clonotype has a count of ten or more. The CDR3 nucleotides are TGTGCCAGCAGTTTAGGGTTCGTGGGGGGCTACGAGCAGTACTTC. This translates into CASSLGFVGGYEQYF. The chain couples TRBV12-3 or TRBV12-4 to TRBJ2-7, with a possible D match to TRBD2 (6 bases). Trimming removed 1 base from V and 3 bases from J, with 13 bases in between. The CDR3 is 15 amino acids.

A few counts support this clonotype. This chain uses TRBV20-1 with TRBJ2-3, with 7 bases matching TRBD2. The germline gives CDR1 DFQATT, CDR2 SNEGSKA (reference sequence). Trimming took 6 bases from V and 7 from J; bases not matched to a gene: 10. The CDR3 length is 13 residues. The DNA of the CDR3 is TGCAGTGCGGGGGAGGGAGGTCGGCATACGCAGTATTTT. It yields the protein CSAGEGGRHTQYF.

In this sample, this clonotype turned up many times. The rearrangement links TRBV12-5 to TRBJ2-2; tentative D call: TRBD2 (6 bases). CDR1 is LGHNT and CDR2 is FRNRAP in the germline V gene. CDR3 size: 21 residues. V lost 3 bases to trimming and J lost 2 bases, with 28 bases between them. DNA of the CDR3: TGTGCTAGTGGTTTCAAGGGAGGAGCCCTCTCCGGGGCCGTTAACACCGGGGAGCTGTTTTTT. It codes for CASGFKGGALSGAVNTGELFF.

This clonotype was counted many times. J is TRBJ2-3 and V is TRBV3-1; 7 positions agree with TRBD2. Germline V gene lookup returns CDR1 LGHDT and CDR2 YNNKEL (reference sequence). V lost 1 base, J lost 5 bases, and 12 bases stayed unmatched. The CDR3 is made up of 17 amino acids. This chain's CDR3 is CASSQGIRLAGGDTQYF. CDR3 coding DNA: TGTGCCAGCAGCCAAGGGATCAGACTAGCCGGCGGAGATACGCAGTATTTT.

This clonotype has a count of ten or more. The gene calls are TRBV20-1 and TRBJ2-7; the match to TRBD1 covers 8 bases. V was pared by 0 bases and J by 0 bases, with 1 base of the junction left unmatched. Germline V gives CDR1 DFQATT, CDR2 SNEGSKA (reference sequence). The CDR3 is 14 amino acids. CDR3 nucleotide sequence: TGCAGTGCTAGAGACGGGACAGGCTCCTACGAGCAGTACTTC. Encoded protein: CSARDGTGSYEQYF.

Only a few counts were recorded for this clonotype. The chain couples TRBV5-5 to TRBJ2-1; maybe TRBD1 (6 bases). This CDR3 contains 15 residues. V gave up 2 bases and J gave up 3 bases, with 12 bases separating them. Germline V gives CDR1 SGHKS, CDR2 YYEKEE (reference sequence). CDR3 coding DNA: TGTGCCAGCAGCTTTGCGACAGGCTACTACAATGAGCAGTTCTTC. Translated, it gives CASSFATGYYNEQFF. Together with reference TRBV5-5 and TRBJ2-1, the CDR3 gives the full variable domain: DAGVTQSPTHLIKTRGQQVTLRCSPISGHKSVSWYQQVLGQGPQFIFQYYEKEERGRGNFPDRFSARQFPNYSSELNVNALLLGDSALYLCASSFATGYYNEQFFGPGTRLTVL.

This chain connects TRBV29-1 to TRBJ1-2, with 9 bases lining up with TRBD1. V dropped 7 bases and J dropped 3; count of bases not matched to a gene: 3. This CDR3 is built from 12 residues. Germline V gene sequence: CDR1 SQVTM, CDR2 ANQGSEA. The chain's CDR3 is CSGGQGDYGYTF. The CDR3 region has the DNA TGCAGCGGGGGACAGGGAGACTATGGCTACACCTTC.

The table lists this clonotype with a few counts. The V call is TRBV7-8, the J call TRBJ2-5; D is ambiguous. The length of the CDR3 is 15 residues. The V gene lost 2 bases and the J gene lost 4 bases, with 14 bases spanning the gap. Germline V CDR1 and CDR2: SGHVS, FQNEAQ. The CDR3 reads CASSLPPWERETQYF. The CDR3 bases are TGTGCCAGCAGCTTACCCCCCTGGGAACGAGAGACCCAGTACTTC.

CDR3 DNA: TGCGCCACCATCTCAGCGGGGAATAATTCACCCCTCCACTTT. Amino acids: CATISAGNNSPLHF. V and J are TRBV10-2 and TRBJ1-6; D call uncertain. V was pared by 10 bases and J by 5 bases, with 15 bases between. This CDR3 comprises 14 residues. CDR1 is WSHSY and CDR2 is SAAADI in the germline V gene.

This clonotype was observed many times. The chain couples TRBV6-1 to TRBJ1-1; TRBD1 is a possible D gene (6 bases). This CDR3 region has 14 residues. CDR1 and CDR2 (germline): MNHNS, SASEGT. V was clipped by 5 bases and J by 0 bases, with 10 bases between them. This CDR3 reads CASSKDSMNTEAFF. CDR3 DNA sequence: TGTGCCAGCAGTAAGGACAGCATGAACACTGAAGCTTTCTTT.

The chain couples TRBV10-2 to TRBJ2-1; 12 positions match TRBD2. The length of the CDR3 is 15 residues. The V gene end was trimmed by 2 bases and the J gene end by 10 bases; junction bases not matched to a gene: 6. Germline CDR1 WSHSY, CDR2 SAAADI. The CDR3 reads CASSELAGGPGEQFF. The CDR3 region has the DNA TGCGCCAGCAGTGAGCTAGCGGGAGGGCCTGGGGAGCAGTTCTTC.

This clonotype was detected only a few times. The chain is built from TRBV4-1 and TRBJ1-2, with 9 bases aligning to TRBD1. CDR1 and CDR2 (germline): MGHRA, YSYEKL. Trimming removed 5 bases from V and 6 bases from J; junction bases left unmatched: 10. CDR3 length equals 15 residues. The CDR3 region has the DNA TGCGCCAGCAGCTCTGGACAGGGGCTAACCGATGGCTACACCTTC. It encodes CASSSGQGLTDGYTF.

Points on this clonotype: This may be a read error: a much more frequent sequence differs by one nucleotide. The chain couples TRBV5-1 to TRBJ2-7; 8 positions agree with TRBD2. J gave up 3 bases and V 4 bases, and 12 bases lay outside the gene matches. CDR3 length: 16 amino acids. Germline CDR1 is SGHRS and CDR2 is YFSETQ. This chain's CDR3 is CASSPASSGTGYEQYF. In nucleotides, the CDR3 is TGCGCCAGCAGCCCAGCGAGTAGCGGGACTGGCTACGAGCAGTACTTC.

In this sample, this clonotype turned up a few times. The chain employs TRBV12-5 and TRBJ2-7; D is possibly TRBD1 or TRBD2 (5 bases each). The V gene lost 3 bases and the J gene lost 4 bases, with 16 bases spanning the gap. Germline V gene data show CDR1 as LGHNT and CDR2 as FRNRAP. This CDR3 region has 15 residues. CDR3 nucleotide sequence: TGTGCTAGTGGTTTAGCCAGGGAGCAGGAATACGAGCAGTACTTC. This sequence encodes CASGLAREQEYEQYF.

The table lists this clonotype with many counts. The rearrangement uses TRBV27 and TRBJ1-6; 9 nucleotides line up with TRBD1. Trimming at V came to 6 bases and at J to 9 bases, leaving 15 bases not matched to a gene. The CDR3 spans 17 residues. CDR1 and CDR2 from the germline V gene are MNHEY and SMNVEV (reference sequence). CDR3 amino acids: CASRTGTGHNRGSPLHF. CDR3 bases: TGTGCCAGCAGGACCGGGACAGGGCATAATCGTGGTTCACCCCTCCACTTT.

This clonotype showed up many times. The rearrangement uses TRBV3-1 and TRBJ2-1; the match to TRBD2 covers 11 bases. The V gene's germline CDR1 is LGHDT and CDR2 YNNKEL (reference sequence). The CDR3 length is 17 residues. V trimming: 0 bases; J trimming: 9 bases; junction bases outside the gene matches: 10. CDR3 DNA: TGTGCCAGCAGCCAAGATCTGGGACTAGCGGTTGCGGGTGAGCAGTTCTTC. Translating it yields CASSQDLGLAVAGEQFF.

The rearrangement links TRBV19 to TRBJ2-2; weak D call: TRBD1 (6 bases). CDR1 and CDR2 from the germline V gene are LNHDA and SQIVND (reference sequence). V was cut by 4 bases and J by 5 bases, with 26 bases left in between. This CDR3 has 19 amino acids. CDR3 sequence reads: CASSKRLRGRGSGTGELFF. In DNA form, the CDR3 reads TGTGCCAGTAGTAAACGGTTGCGTGGCAGGGGCTCTGGTACCGGGGAGCTGTTTTTT.

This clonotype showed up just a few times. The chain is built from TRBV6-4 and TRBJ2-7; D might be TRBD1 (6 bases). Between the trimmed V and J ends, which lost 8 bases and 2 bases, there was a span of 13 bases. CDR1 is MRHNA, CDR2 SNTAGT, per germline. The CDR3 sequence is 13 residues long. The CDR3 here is CASRTQGPYEQYF. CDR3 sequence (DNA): TGTGCCAGCCGGACTCAGGGGCCCTACGAGCAGTACTTC.

DNA of the CDR3: TGTGCCAGCGGTTCTTCCCGGTTGTATAGCAATCAGCCCCAGCATTTT. Protein sequence: CASGSSRLYSNQPQHF. The V and J genes are TRBV6-8 and TRBJ1-5, with D unresolved. The CDR3 loop spans 16 amino acids. CDR1 is MNHGY and CDR2 is SAAAGT in the germline V gene. V lost 8 bases and J lost 0, with 17 bases in between.

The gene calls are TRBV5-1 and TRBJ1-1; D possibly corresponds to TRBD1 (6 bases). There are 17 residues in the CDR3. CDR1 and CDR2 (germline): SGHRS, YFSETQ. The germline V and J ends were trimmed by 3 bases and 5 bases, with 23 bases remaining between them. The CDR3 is CASSSSPGGAERTEAFF. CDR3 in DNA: TGCGCCAGCAGCTCTAGCCCCGGGGGGGCGGAGAGAACTGAAGCTTTCTTT.

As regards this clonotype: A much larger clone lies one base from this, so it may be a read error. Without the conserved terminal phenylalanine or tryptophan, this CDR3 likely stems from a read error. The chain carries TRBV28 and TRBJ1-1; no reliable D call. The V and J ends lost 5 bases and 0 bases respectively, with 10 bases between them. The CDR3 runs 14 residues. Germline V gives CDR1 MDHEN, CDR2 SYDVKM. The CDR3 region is CASSASVLNTEAFS. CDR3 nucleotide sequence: TGTGCCAGCAGTGCCTCGGTCCTGAACACTGAAGCTTTCTCT.

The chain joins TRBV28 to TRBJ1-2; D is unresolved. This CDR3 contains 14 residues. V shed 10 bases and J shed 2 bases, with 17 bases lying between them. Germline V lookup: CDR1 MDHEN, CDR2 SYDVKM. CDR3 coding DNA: TGTGCCACCTACATCGCTGGAATGAACTATGGCTACACCTTC. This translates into CATYIAGMNYGYTF.

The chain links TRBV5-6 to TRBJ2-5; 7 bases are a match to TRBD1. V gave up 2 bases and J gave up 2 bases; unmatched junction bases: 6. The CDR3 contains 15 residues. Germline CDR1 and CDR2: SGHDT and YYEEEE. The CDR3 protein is CASSFLQGQQETQYF. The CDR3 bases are TGTGCCAGCAGCTTTCTCCAGGGACAGCAAGAGACCCAGTACTTC.

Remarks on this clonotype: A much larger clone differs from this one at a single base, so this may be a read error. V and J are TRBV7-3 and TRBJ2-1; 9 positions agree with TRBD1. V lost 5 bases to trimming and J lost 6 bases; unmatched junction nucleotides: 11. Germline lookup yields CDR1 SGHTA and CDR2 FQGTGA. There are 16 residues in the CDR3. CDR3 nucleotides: TGTGCCAGCAGCCGAATCCGAGGGACAGGGAGCAATGAGCAGTTCTTC. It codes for CASSRIRGTGSNEQFF.

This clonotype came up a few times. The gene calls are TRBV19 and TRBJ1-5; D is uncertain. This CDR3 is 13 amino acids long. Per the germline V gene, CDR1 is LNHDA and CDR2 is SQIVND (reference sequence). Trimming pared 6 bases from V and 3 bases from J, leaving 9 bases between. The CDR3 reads CASRDRTNQPQHF. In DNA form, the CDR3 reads TGTGCCAGTAGGGATCGAACCAATCAGCCCCAGCATTTT.

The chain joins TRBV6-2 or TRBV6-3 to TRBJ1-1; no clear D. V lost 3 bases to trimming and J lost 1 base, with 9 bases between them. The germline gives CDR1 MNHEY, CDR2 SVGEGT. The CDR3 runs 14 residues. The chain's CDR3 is CASSYYTPNTEAFF. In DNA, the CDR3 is TGTGCCAGCAGTTATTACACTCCGAACACTGAAGCTTTCTTT.